Below, 29 T cell receptor beta chains from the same sample are listed, as sequenced in a study of T cell clonotyping in hematopoietic cell transplantation. Profiled with immunoSEQ multiplex PCR; TCRdb holds only in-frame clones, not every one. Of approximately 7,500 clones listed, roughly 88% were seen once; the top ten hold approximately 7.7%. The starting material was PBMCs, obtained 100 days after allogeneic stem cell transplant. All receptors come from a young adult male patient who had an allogeneic stem cell transplant from a related donor, so the T cells may come from the graft donor. Some clones in this sample may be carry-over from other donors' samples.

V is TRBV29-1 and J is TRBJ2-2; D is unresolved. CDR1 and CDR2 from the germline V gene are SQVTM and ANQGSEA. With 2 bases removed from V and 3 bases from J, the gap between germline ends came to 1 base. This CDR3 contains 11 residues. The DNA of the CDR3 is TGCAGCGTTGAATACACCGGGGAGCTGTTTTTT. Its translation: CSVEYTGELFF.

The chain is built from TRBV29-1 and TRBJ2-2; TRBD2 agrees at 8 bases. This CDR3 is built from 14 residues. Germline loops: CDR1 SQVTM, CDR2 ANQGSEA. The J segment lost 4 bases and the V segment lost 7 bases, leaving 8 bases of the junction unmatched. CDR3 sequence (DNA): TGCAGCGCACTCAGCGGGAGTGGCACCGGGGAGCTGTTTTTT. Its translation: CSALSGSGTGELFF.

This CDR3 is CASSLPAGSTDTQYF. CDR3 DNA: TGTGCCAGCAGCTTACCGGCCGGAAGCACAGATACGCAGTATTTT. The chain carries TRBV5-5 and TRBJ2-3; no firm D call. Trimming stripped 2 bases from V and 0 bases from J, with 10 bases between. CDR1 is SGHKS and CDR2 is YYEKEE in the germline V gene (reference sequence). This CDR3 spans 15 amino acids.

This chain connects TRBV19 to TRBJ1-2, with TRBD1 as a possible D gene (6 bases). The CDR3 runs to 14 residues. V lost 5 bases, J lost 4 bases, and 14 bases lay in between. CDR1 LNHDA and CDR2 SQIVND come from the germline V gene (reference sequence). In nucleotides, the CDR3 is TGTGCCAGTAGTTTTTCCCAGGGGAGCTATGGCTACACCTTC. Translating it yields CASSFSQGSYGYTF.

The CDR3 DNA is TGCGCCAGCAGCCAAGGCCGGGGCAGATCGGAGACCCAGTACTTC. Translation gives CASSQGRGRSETQYF. The chain carries TRBV4-3 and TRBJ2-5, with D perhaps assigned TRBD1 or TRBD2 (5 bases each). Germline CDR1 LGHNA, CDR2 YSLEER. Trimming cost V 1 base and J 5 bases, with 14 bases left between them. CDR3 length: 15 amino acids.

V usage is TRBV4-1 and J usage is TRBJ2-1, with D perhaps TRBD1 (6 bases). Trimming left V 0 bases short and J 2 bases short, with 8 bases between. This CDR3 comprises 15 residues. CDR1 is MGHRA and CDR2 is YSYEKL in the germline V gene. The CDR3 region is CASSQDRGPYNEQFF. CDR3 bases: TGCGCCAGCAGCCAAGACAGGGGACCCTACAATGAGCAGTTCTTC.

A few counts support this clone. The gene calls are TRBV5-1 and TRBJ2-2, with TRBD2 matching 10 bases. The CDR3 consists of 15 residues. The V segment lost 6 bases and the J segment 5 bases; nucleotides outside the gene matches: 7. Germline V CDR1 and CDR2: SGHRS, YFSETQ. The CDR3 spells CASTLVAGGTGELFF. The CDR3 DNA follows: TGCGCCAGCACCCTAGTAGCGGGAGGAACCGGGGAGCTGTTTTTT.

The chain recombines TRBV21-1 with TRBJ2-2; TRBD1 is the table's D call, not checked against the DNA. TRBV21-1 is a pseudogene segment. There are 15 residues in the CDR3. The CDR3 here is CASSKDRVNTGELFF. CDR3 nucleotides: TGTGCCAGCAGCAAAGACAGGGTTAACACCGGGGAGCTGTTTTTT.

The chain uses TRBV5-1 and TRBJ2-1, with 14 nucleotides matching TRBD2. Germline lookup yields CDR1 SGHRS and CDR2 YFSETQ. The CDR3 spans 15 residues. V trimming: 4 bases; J trimming: 7 bases; junction bases outside the gene matches: 4. For the CDR3, the DNA is TGCGCCAGCAGCACTCGACTAGCGGGAGGGAATGAGCAGTTCTTC. Translating it yields CASSTRLAGGNEQFF.

This chain joins TRBV11-2 and TRBJ2-3, with unresolved D. V lost 3 bases and J lost 7, with 2 bases in between. CDR3 length: 10 residues. The germline V gene encodes CDR1 SGHAT and CDR2 FQNNGV. The CDR3 DNA sequence: TGTGCCAGCAGCTTGCATACGCAGTATTTT. This sequence encodes CASSLHTQYF.

The chain links TRBV25-1 to TRBJ1-1, with TRBD1 as a possible D gene (5 bases). The ends were cut back, 6 bases at V and 6 bases at J, with 14 bases in the middle. Germline CDR1 and CDR2: MGHDK and SYGVNS. This CDR3 is built from 13 residues. The CDR3 loop is CASRGVGRAEAFF. The CDR3, as DNA: TGTGCCAGCAGGGGGGTGGGGAGGGCTGAAGCTTTCTTT.

This clone has more than one count but fewer than ten. This chain joins TRBV6-6 and TRBJ2-6, with D unclear. This CDR3 region has 15 residues. The V and J ends lost 0 bases and 4 bases respectively, with 7 bases between them. CDR1 MNHNY and CDR2 SVGAGI come from the germline V gene (reference sequence). The CDR3 nucleotides read TGTGCCAGCAGTTACTCCTTAAGAGGGGCCAACGTCCTGACTTTC. The encoded protein is CASSYSLRGANVLTF.

V and J are TRBV7-2 and TRBJ1-2, with D uncertain. Germline V CDR1 and CDR2: SGHTA, FQGNSA. CDR3 length: 12 residues. V lost 5 bases, J lost 4 bases, and 8 bases lay in between. The CDR3 coding sequence is TGTGCCAGCAGCAGGTCGGGCTATGGCTACACCTTC. It is translated as CASSRSGYGYTF.

The chain couples TRBV6-5 to TRBJ1-1; D is possibly TRBD1 (5 bases). The CDR3 is 15 amino acids. The germline gives CDR1 MNHEY, CDR2 SVGAGI. The V end was cut by 6 bases, the J end by 1 base, with 15 bases between. CDR3 sequence (DNA): TGTGCCAGCAGCTCTACCGACGGGGCGAACACTGAAGCTTTCTTT. Translation gives CASSSTDGANTEAFF.

This clone appeared once. A much larger clone sits a single nucleotide away, making a read error possible. The chain has TRBV5-4 and TRBJ1-2, with TRBD1 as a possible D gene (5 bases). CDR1 and CDR2 from the germline V gene are SGHNT and YYREEE (reference sequence). The CDR3 extends over 16 amino acids. V dropped 4 bases and J dropped 4 bases, with 20 bases sitting between them. For the CDR3, the DNA is TGTGCCAGCAGCCAAGCCTCCAAGATGGGGGGCTATGGCTACACCTTC. Amino acids: CASSQASKMGGYGYTF. The variable domain in full, with the rest retrieved from reference TRBV5-4 and TRBJ1-2, is ETGVTQSPTHLIKTRGQQVTLRCSSQSGHNTVSWYQQALGQGPQFIFQYYREEENGRGNFPPRFSGLQFPNYSSELNVNALELDDSALYLCASSQASKMGGYGYTFGSGTRLTVV.

This clone was counted once. The chain combines TRBV7-2 with TRBJ1-2; D gene ambiguous. V dropped 2 bases and J dropped 0 bases, with 10 bases sitting between them. CDR1 and CDR2 (germline): SGHTA, FQGNSA. The CDR3 contains 15 residues. DNA of the CDR3: TGTGCCAGCAGCTTACACCAGTCGGCTAACTATGGCTACACCTTC. Translation gives CASSLHQSANYGYTF.

The CDR3 reads CASRASGHNEQFF. The CDR3, as DNA: TGTGCCAGCAGGGCTAGCGGGCACAATGAGCAGTTCTTC. The J gene is TRBJ2-1, the V gene TRBV2; 8 bases are a match to TRBD2. Germline CDR1 reads SNHLY; CDR2 reads FYNNEI. V trimming: 6 bases; J trimming: 5 bases; junction bases outside the gene matches: 3. The CDR3 contains 13 residues.

The rearrangement joins TRBV7-3 to TRBJ1-1; the match to TRBD1 covers 7 bases. The V segment lost 4 bases and the J segment 6 bases; nucleotides outside the gene matches: 5. CDR1 and CDR2 from the germline V gene are SGHTA and FQGTGA. This CDR3 spans 13 amino acids. CDR3 in DNA: TGTGCCAGCAGCTCACAGGGGACGGCTGAAGCTTTCTTT. It codes for CASSSQGTAEAFF.

This sequence joins TRBV4-1 and TRBJ1-2; perhaps TRBD1 as D (6 bases). The CDR3 spans 15 residues. The V gene's germline CDR1 is MGHRA and CDR2 YSYEKL. V dropped 4 bases and J dropped 2 bases, with 14 bases sitting between them. This CDR3 reads CASSPSTGNNYGYTF. The CDR3 DNA sequence: TGCGCCAGCAGCCCTTCTACAGGGAACAACTATGGCTACACCTTC.

In DNA, the CDR3 is TGTGCCAGTAGTATAGTCGGGGTATTCGTCTACTATGGCTACACCTTC. It is translated as CASSIVGVFVYYGYTF. The chain combines TRBV19 with TRBJ1-2; D ambiguous. Trimming cost V 1 base and J 3 bases, with 15 bases left between them. CDR1 is LNHDA and CDR2 is SQIVND in the germline V gene (reference sequence). The CDR3 runs 16 residues.

In nucleotides, the CDR3 is TGCGCCAGCAGCCAGAACAGGGGATCGGCTGGAAACACCATATATTTT. Its protein is CASSQNRGSAGNTIYF. The chain couples TRBV4-3 to TRBJ1-3; 7 nucleotides agree with TRBD1. Germline lookup yields CDR1 LGHNA and CDR2 YSLEER. The CDR3 covers 16 residues. V lost 3 bases and J lost 2; bases outside the gene matches: 7.

J is TRBJ1-2 and V is TRBV2; the D gene is possibly TRBD1 (5 bases). The V end lost 2 bases, the J end lost 9 bases, and 19 bases lay between the germline ends. From germline, CDR1 is SNHLY and CDR2 FYNNEI. The length of the CDR3 is 15 residues. This chain's CDR3 is CASSENRHLQESYTF. The CDR3 DNA is TGTGCCAGCAGTGAAAATAGGCACTTACAGGAGAGCTACACCTTC.

The chain couples TRBV15 to TRBJ1-5; perhaps TRBD1 as D (6 bases). CDR3 length equals 14 residues. Per the germline V gene, CDR1 is LNHNV and CDR2 is YYDKDF (reference sequence). V lost 8 bases and J 6 bases, leaving 17 bases between the germline ends. CDR3 sequence reads: CATWVGAQGQPQHF. The DNA for the CDR3 is TGTGCCACCTGGGTGGGGGCGCAGGGTCAGCCCCAGCATTTT.

Here the CDR3 DNA reads TGTGCCAGCAGTGATGTGGGGCGAGCCTACGAGCAGTACGTC. Translating gives CASSDVGRAYEQYV. The chain joins TRBV2 to TRBJ2-7; a weak D match, TRBD1 (5 bases). CDR3 size: 14 residues. Germline CDR1 SNHLY, CDR2 FYNNEI. V was clipped by 3 bases and J by 2 bases, with 11 bases between them.

The V gene is TRBV6-6, the J gene TRBJ1-6, with TRBD1 identical over 7 bases. V shed 5 bases, J shed 7 bases, and the junction held 8 bases outside the gene matches. Looked up from germline, CDR1 is MNHNY and CDR2 is SVGAGI (reference sequence). This CDR3 region has 15 residues. CDR3 loop: CASSLLGTANSPLHF. The CDR3 region has the DNA TGTGCCAGCAGTCTACTGGGGACAGCCAATTCACCCCTCCACTTT.

The J gene is TRBJ2-5, the V gene TRBV29-1, with a possible D match to TRBD1 (5 bases). The V gene's germline CDR1 is SQVTM and CDR2 ANQGSEA. V shed 5 bases and J shed 4 bases, with 14 bases lying between them. The CDR3 has 13 amino acids. The CDR3 sequence: CSVSTAPGETQYF. The CDR3 DNA sequence: TGCAGCGTTTCGACAGCCCCAGGAGAGACCCAGTACTTC.

The chain joins TRBV6-5 to TRBJ1-4, with 9 bases fitting TRBD1. This CDR3 region has 14 residues. Germline CDR1 is MNHEY and CDR2 is SVGAGI. The V gene end was trimmed by 5 bases and the J gene end by 7 bases; junction bases not matched to a gene: 5. CDR3 nucleotides: TGTGCCAGCAGTCGACAGGGGGTTTTTGAAAAACTGTTTTTT. Its translation is CASSRQGVFEKLFF.

This sequence joins TRBV5-6 and TRBJ1-2; the D is unclear. The CDR3 is made up of 12 amino acids. Per the germline V gene, CDR1 is SGHDT and CDR2 is YYEEEE. V lost 0 bases and J 8 bases, leaving 8 bases between the germline ends. CDR3 residues: CASSLGQAGYTF. For the CDR3, the DNA is TGTGCCAGCAGCTTGGGTCAGGCGGGCTACACCTTC.

The gene calls are TRBV7-9 and TRBJ1-2; the match to TRBD1 covers 9 bases. Germline V gene data show CDR1 as SEHNR and CDR2 as FQNEAQ (reference sequence). The CDR3 runs to 11 residues. V shed 6 bases and J 7 bases; nucleotides not matched to a gene: 0. Here the CDR3 reads CASRTGGGYTF. The CDR3 nucleotides are TGTGCCAGCAGGACAGGGGGTGGCTACACCTTC.